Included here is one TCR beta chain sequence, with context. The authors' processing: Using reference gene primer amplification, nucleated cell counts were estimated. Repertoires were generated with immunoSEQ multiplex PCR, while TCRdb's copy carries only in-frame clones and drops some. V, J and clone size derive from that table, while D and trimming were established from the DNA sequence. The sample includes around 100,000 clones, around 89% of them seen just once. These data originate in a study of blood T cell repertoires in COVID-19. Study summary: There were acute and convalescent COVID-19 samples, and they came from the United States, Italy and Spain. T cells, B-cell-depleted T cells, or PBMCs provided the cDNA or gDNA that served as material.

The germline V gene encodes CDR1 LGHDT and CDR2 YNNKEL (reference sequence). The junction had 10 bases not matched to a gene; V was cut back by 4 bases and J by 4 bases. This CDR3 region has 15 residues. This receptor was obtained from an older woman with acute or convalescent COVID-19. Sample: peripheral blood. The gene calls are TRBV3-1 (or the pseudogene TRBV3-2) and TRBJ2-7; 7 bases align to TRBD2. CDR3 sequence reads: CASSPRGGSAYEQYF. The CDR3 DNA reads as TGTGCCAGCAGCCCTCGGGGAGGGAGTGCGTACGAGCAGTACTTC.